This T cell receptor beta chain was captured by sequencing in a study of blood T cell repertoires in COVID-19. The wider study: Some COVID-19 samples were acute and others convalescent; all came from the United States, Italy and Spain.

This CDR3 has 12 residues. Germline V CDR1 and CDR2: LGHNT, FRNRAP. Trimming removed 3 bases at V and 7 bases at J, with 6 bases between. The protocol was immunoSEQ multiplex PCR, while the TCRdb copy is restricted to in-frame clones and leaves out a portion. The sample includes about 350,000 clones, about 88% of them seen just once. The V gene is TRBV12-5, the J gene TRBJ2-2; D ambiguous. Sequencing used peripheral blood. The sequence was obtained from a woman in her seventies with COVID-19, enrolled during active disease. The CDR3 spells CASGFGYGELFF. The CDR3 bases are TGTGCTAGTGGTTTCGGTTACGGGGAGCTGTTTTTT.